Below are 14 T cell receptor beta chains sequenced from a single sample in a study of T cells in Graves' hyperthyroidism and ophthalmopathy. The TCR beta CDR3 regions underwent amplification using RNA transcripts as the source. The TCR CDR3 was amplified in a first-round RT-PCR using the HTBI primer set. TCRdb itself ran the multiplex PCR reads through MiXCR, one entry per CDR3 protein. The repertoire holds approximately 700,000 distinct CDR3 sequences, approximately 42% seen once, with less than 9% in the top ten. Sequences were obtained from peripheral blood or thyroid tissue (not recorded which). The source is an adult man with Graves' disease, either hyperthyroidism or ophthalmopathy (not recorded which).

The chain employs TRBV20-1 and TRBJ1-5; 7 positions match TRBD1. This CDR3 contains 11 residues. Trimming removed 8 bases from V and 2 bases from J; junction bases left unmatched: 0. Per the germline V gene, CDR1 is DFQATT and CDR2 is SNEGSKA (reference sequence). The CDR3: CSTGGNQPQHF. The CDR3 DNA reads as TGCAGTACAGGGGGCAATCAGCCCCAGCATTTT.

This clonotype was observed many times. This sequence joins TRBV7-3 and TRBJ1-1; 10 bases align to TRBD1. The CDR3 is 13 residues long. V lost 4 bases and J lost 11; bases outside the gene matches: 7. CDR1 SGHTA and CDR2 FQGTGA come from the germline V gene. CDR3 sequence (DNA): TGTGCCAGCAGCTCCTCGGGGACAGGGGATGCTTTCTTT. Translated, it gives CASSSSGTGDAFF. Drawing the rest from reference TRBV7-3 and TRBJ1-1, the complete variable domain is GAGVSQTPSNKVTEKGKYVELRCDPISGHTALYWYRQSLGQGPEFLIYFQGTGAADDSGLPNDRFFAVRPEGSVSTLKIQRTERGDSAVYLCASSSSGTGDAFFGQGTRLTVV.

The chain is built from TRBV30 and TRBJ1-6, with 8 bases fitting TRBD1. The CDR3 is made up of 14 amino acids. Trimming at V came to 2 bases and at J to 9 bases, leaving 6 bases not matched to a gene. CDR1 and CDR2 (germline): GTSNPN, SVGIG (reference sequence). Here the CDR3 reads CAWSPGQGSSPLHF. The CDR3 DNA reads TGTGCCTGGAGTCCCGGACAGGGCTCTTCACCCCTCCACTTT.

Only a few counts were recorded for this clonotype. This chain uses TRBV7-2 with TRBJ2-7; no firm D call. The CDR3 covers 17 residues. The V end lost 2 bases, the J end lost 1 base, and 18 bases lay between the germline ends. Per the germline V gene, CDR1 is SGHTA and CDR2 is FQGNSA. The CDR3 sequence: CASSLSVTMGRSYEQYF. The CDR3 DNA reads as TGTGCCAGCAGCTTATCCGTTACAATGGGCCGTTCCTACGAGCAGTACTTC.

This clonotype was picked up many times. V gene TRBV19 combines with J gene TRBJ1-2; TRBD1 matches 8 bases. Germline trimming cut 5 bases from V and 4 bases from J; bases unmatched to any gene: 9. The germline gives CDR1 LNHDA, CDR2 SQIVND (reference sequence). The length of the CDR3 is 15 residues. The CDR3 reads CASSGPGGIGYGYTF. The CDR3 nucleotides are TGTGCCAGTAGTGGGCCAGGGGGCATCGGCTATGGCTACACCTTC. The entire variable domain, with the rest obtained from reference TRBV19 and TRBJ1-2, is as follows: DGGITQSPKYLFRKEGQNVTLSCEQNLNHDAMYWYRQDPGQGLRLIYYSQIVNDFQKGDIAEGYSVSREKKESFPLTVTSAQKNPTAFYLCASSGPGGIGYGYTFGSGTRLTVV.

This rearrangement joins TRBV2 to TRBJ1-2; 9 bases match TRBD1. Germline loops: CDR1 SNHLY, CDR2 FYNNEI. The trim removed 2 bases at V and 4 bases at J, leaving 14 bases unmatched. The length of the CDR3 is 18 residues. CDR3 amino acids: CASSEPGTGTSVFYGYTF. Here the CDR3 DNA reads TGTGCCAGCAGTGAACCCGGGACAGGGACTTCGGTATTCTATGGCTACACCTTC.

The V call is TRBV15, the J call TRBJ1-2; TRBD1 matches at 8 bases. Per germline, CDR1 LNHNV and CDR2 YYDKDF (reference sequence). The CDR3 covers 16 residues. Trimming cost V 3 bases and J 8 bases; bases outside gene matches: 14. The CDR3 sequence is CATSSYSRGQAPGYTF. The DNA for the CDR3 is TGTGCCACCAGCAGTTACAGCAGGGGACAGGCCCCGGGCTACACCTTC.

This clonotype was observed many times. The chain has TRBV9 and TRBJ1-3; D unclear. In germline, CDR1 is SGDLS, CDR2 YYNGEE. Trimming took off 0 bases at V and 0 bases at J, with 7 bases between the two ends. This CDR3 contains 15 residues. The CDR3 DNA reads as TGTGCCAGCAGCGTAGGCGGAAACTCTGGAAACACCATATATTTT. This translates into CASSVGGNSGNTIYF.

As concerns this clonotype: The CDR3 does not end in the conserved phenylalanine or tryptophan, so this is likely a read error. This rearrangement joins TRBV7-3 to TRBJ2-7, with 7 bases aligning to TRBD2. CDR3 length equals 13 residues. Germline CDR1 reads SGHTA; CDR2 reads FQGTGA. V lost 4 bases and J lost 3; bases outside the gene matches: 3. The CDR3 spells CASSSGLNYEQYL. CDR3 nucleotides: TGTGCCAGCAGCTCGGGACTAAACTACGAGCAGTACCTC.

The chain carries TRBV19 and TRBJ1-1, with no clear D. This CDR3 spans 12 amino acids. Trimming removed 10 bases at V and 0 bases at J, with 9 bases between. Germline V lookup: CDR1 LNHDA, CDR2 SQIVND (reference sequence). This CDR3 is CATTAMNTEAFF. In DNA form, the CDR3 reads TGTGCCACTACGGCTATGAACACTGAAGCTTTCTTT.

The gene calls are TRBV7-9 and TRBJ2-7, with D tentatively TRBD1 or TRBD2 (5 bases each). The V gene lost 6 bases and the J gene lost 3 bases, with 18 bases spanning the gap. The CDR3 has 15 residues. CDR1 is SEHNR and CDR2 is FQNEAQ in the germline V gene (reference sequence). In DNA form, the CDR3 reads TGTGCCAGCAGTTCCGGGACGGAGACAGACTACGAGCAGTACTTC. Amino acids: CASSSGTETDYEQYF.

This clonotype was seen many times. The chain couples TRBV7-9 to TRBJ1-3; 8 bases are shared with TRBD1. From germline, CDR1 is SEHNR and CDR2 FQNEAQ (reference sequence). This CDR3 is 14 amino acids long. V trimming: 5 bases; J trimming: 3 bases; junction bases outside the gene matches: 3. CDR3 loop: CASSPTGDGNTIYF. The CDR3 DNA sequence: TGTGCCAGCAGCCCGACAGGGGATGGAAACACCATATATTTT.

The chain recombines TRBV7-3 with TRBJ2-5; 10 bases line up with TRBD2. The V gene's germline CDR1 is SGHTA and CDR2 FQGTGA. The trim removed 6 bases at V and 4 bases at J, leaving 8 bases unmatched. This CDR3 has 15 residues. The CDR3 bases are TGTGCCAGCAGACTACTAGCGGGGACAGCAGAGACCCAGTACTTC. As protein: CASRLLAGTAETQYF.

This chain connects TRBV30 to TRBJ1-5; no reliable D call. The V end lost 8 bases, the J end lost 0 bases, and 14 bases lay between the germline ends. This CDR3 spans 14 amino acids. CDR1 is GTSNPN and CDR2 is SVGIG in the germline V gene (reference sequence). CDR3 coding DNA: TGTGCCGGAGGGTCACCAAATAGCAATCAGCCCCAGCATTTT. Protein product: CAGGSPNSNQPQHF.